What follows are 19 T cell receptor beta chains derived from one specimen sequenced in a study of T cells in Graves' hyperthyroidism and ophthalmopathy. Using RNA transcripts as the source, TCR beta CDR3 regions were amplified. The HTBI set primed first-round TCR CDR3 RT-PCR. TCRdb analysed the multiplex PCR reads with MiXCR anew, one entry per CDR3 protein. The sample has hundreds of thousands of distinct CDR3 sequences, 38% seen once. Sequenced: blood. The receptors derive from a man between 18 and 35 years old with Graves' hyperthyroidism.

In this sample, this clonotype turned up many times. CDR3 DNA sequence: TGTGCCAGCAGTGCGACTAGGCCCTACGAGCAGTACTTC. Its translation: CASSATRPYEQYF. The rearrangement joins TRBV2 to TRBJ2-7, with TRBD2 as a possible D gene (6 bases). The V end was cut by 4 bases, the J end by 2 bases, with 9 bases between. The germline CDR1 and CDR2 sequences are SNHLY and FYNNEI. The CDR3 consists of 13 residues.

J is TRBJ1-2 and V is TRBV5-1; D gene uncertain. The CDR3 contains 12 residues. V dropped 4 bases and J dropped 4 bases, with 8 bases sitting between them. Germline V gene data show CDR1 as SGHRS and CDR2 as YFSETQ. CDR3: CASSAHTYGYTF. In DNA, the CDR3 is TGCGCCAGCAGCGCTCACACCTATGGCTACACCTTC.

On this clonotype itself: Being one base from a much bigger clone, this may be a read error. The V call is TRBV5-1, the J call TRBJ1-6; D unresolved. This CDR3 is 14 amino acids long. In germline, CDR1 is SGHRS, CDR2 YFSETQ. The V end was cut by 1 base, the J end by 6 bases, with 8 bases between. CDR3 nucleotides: TGCGCCAGCAGCTTGTCGGGCACTAATTCACCCCTCCACTTT. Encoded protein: CASSLSGTNSPLHF.

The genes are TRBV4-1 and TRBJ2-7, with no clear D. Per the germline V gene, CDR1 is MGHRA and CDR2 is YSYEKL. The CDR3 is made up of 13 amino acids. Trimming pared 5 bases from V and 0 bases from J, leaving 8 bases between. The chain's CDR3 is CASSTTVSYEQYF. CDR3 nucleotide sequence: TGCGCCAGCAGCACGACCGTCTCCTACGAGCAGTACTTC.

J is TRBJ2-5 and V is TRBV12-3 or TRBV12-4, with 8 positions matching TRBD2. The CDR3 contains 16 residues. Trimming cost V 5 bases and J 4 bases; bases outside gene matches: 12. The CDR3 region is CASSDPGLAALETQYF. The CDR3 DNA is TGTGCCAGCAGTGACCCCGGACTAGCTGCTTTAGAGACCCAGTACTTC.

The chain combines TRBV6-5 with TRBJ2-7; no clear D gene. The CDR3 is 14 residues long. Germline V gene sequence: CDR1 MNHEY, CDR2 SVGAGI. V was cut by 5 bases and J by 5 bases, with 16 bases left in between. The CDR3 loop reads CASSLPWSTDEQYF. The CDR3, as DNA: TGTGCCAGCAGTCTCCCTTGGAGCACGGACGAGCAGTACTTC.

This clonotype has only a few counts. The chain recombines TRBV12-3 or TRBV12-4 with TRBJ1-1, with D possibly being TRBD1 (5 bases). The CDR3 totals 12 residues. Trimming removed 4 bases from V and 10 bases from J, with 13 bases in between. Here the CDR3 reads CASSSPPGGAFF. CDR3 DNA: TGTGCCAGCAGTTCCCCCCCCGGGGGAGCTTTCTTT.

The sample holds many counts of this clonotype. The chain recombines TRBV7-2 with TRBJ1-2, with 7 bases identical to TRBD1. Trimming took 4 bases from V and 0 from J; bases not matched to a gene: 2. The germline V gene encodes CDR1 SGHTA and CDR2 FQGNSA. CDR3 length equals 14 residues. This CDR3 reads CASSSTGPNYGYTF. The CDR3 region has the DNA TGTGCCAGCAGCTCGACAGGGCCTAACTATGGCTACACCTTC.

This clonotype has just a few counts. CDR3 sequence: CASLIQGATEAFF. The CDR3 region has the DNA TGTGCCAGTTTAATACAGGGAGCGACTGAAGCTTTCTTT. The chain uses TRBV2 and TRBJ1-1; tentative D call: TRBD1 (6 bases). With 9 bases removed from V and 5 bases from J, the gap between germline ends came to 16 bases. The CDR3 runs to 13 residues. From germline, CDR1 is SNHLY and CDR2 FYNNEI.

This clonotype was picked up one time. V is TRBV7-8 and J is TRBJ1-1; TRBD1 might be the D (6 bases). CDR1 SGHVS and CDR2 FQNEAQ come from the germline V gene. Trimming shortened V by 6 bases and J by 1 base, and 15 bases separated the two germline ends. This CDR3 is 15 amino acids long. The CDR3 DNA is TGTGCCAGCAGTGCAACAGGGTCCCCGAACACTGAAGCTTTCTTT. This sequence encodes CASSATGSPNTEAFF.

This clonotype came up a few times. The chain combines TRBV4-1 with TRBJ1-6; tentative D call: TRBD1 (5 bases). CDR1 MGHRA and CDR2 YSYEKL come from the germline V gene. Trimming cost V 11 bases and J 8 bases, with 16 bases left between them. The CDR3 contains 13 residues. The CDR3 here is CAGGTEAHSPLHF. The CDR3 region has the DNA TGCGCCGGGGGGACCGAAGCCCATTCACCCCTCCACTTT.

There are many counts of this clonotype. CDR3 in amino acids: CASTVGGFEYEQYF. CDR3 DNA: TGTGCCAGCACCGTCGGTGGGTTCGAATACGAGCAGTACTTC. The rearrangement joins TRBV7-3 to TRBJ2-7; no firm D call. The CDR3 covers 14 residues. Germline CDR1 SGHTA, CDR2 FQGTGA. Between the trimmed V and J ends, which lost 7 bases and 4 bases, there was a span of 17 bases.

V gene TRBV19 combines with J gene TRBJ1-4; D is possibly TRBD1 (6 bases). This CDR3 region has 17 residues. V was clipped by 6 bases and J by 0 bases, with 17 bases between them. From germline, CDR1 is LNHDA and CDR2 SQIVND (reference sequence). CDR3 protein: CASSPIQGLATNEKLFF. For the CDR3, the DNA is TGTGCCAGTAGCCCCATACAGGGATTGGCAACTAATGAAAAACTGTTTTTT.

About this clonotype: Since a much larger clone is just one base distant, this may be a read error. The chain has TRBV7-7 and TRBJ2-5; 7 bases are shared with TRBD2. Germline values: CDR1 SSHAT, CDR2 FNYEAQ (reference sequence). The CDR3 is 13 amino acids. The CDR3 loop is CASSFGEGGAQYF. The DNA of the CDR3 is TGTGCTAGCAGCTTCGGGGAGGGCGGGGCCCAGTACTTC.

The CDR3 sequence is CRPGPLGARETQYF. The DNA for the CDR3 is TGCAGACCCGGACCCCTAGGGGCGAGGGAGACCCAGTACTTC. The V call is TRBV29-1, the J call TRBJ2-5, with D perhaps matching TRBD1 (5 bases). CDR3 length equals 14 residues. In germline, CDR1 is SQVTM, CDR2 ANQGSEA.

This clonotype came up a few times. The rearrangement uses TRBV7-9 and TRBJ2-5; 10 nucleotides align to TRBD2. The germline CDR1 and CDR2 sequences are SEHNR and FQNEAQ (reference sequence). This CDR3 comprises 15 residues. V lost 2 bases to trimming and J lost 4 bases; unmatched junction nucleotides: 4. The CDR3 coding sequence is TGTGCCAGCAGCTTACTAGCGGGGGAATCAGAGACCCAGTACTTC. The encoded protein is CASSLLAGESETQYF.

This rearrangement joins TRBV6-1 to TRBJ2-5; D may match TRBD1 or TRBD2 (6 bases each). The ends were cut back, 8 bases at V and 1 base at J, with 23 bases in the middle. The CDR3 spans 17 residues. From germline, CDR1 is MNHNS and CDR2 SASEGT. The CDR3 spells CASRHKVARGGQETQYF. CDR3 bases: TGTGCCAGCCGCCATAAAGTAGCCAGGGGAGGCCAAGAGACCCAGTACTTC.

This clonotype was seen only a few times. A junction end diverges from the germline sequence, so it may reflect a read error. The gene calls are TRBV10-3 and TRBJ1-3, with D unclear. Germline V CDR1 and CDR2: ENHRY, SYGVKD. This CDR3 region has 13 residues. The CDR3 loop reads CASSYRRGNTIYF. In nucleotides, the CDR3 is TGTGCCAGCAGTTACCGACGTGGAAACACCATATATTTT.

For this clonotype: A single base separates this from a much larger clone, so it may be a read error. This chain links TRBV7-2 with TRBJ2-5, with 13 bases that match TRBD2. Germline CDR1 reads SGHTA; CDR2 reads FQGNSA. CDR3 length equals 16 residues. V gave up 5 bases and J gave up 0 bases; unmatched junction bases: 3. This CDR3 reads CASSLGLAGYQETQYF. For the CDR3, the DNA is TGTGCCAGCAGCCTGGGACTAGCGGGGTACCAAGAGACCCAGTACTTC. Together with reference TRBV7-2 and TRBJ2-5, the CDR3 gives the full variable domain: GAGVSQSPSNKVTEKGKDVELRCDPISGHTALYWYRQSLGQGLEFLIYFQGNSAPDKSGLPSDRFSAERTGGSVSTLTIQRTQQEDSAVYLCASSLGLAGYQETQYFGPGTRLLVL.